These 28 T cell receptor beta chains share one sample of origin, sequenced in a study of blood T cells in healthy people across ages. The second PCR ran about 6 to 12 cycles with a sample-barcoded 5' primer and J-beta primers. MiXCR was run by TCRdb on the 5' RACE reads, yielding one entry per CDR3 protein. The table includes about 630,000 distinct CDR3 sequences, 21% detected once. The sample taken for sequencing was blood. All receptors come from a man between 65 and 85 years old in good health.

The chain recombines TRBV27 with TRBJ2-5; 8 bases align to TRBD1. TRBJ2-1 matches the DNA end more closely, so the J call is doubtful. Germline CDR1 MNHEY, CDR2 SMNVEV (reference sequence). The length of the CDR3 is 14 residues. Here the CDR3 DNA reads TGTGCCAGCAGTTTCAGGGGGCTCGACAATGAGCAGTTCTTC. As protein: CASSFRGLDNEQFF.

This clonotype appeared a few times. V usage is TRBV9 and J usage is TRBJ2-1, with D possibly matching TRBD2 (5 bases). V was pared by 1 base and J by 5 bases, with 13 bases between. CDR1 is SGDLS and CDR2 is YYNGEE in the germline V gene. This CDR3 spans 15 amino acids. CDR3 sequence reads: CASSVIRGLHNEQFF. The CDR3 nucleotides are TGTGCCAGCAGCGTAATAAGAGGGCTCCACAATGAGCAGTTCTTC.

The chain carries TRBV20-1 and TRBJ2-1; TRBD2 matches at 11 bases. J was trimmed by 7 bases and V by 3 bases; bases with no gene match: 5. The CDR3 extends over 14 amino acids. Germline V gene lookup returns CDR1 DFQATT and CDR2 SNEGSKA (reference sequence). This CDR3 is CSASRSGRVNEQFF. In nucleotides, the CDR3 is TGCAGTGCTAGTCGTAGCGGGAGGGTAAATGAGCAGTTCTTC.

This clonotype has a handful of counts. This chain connects TRBV21-1 to TRBJ2-7. TRBV21-1 constitutes a pseudogene. This CDR3 comprises 12 residues. CDR3 sequence: CASSKSTYEQYF. The DNA of the CDR3 is TGTGCCAGCAGCAAAAGTACCTACGAGCAGTACTTC.

This clonotype has only a few counts. The rearrangement uses TRBV6-1 and TRBJ2-1; 12 nucleotides align to TRBD2. With 10 bases clipped from V and 0 bases from J, the junction kept 4 bases outside the gene matches. Germline V lookup: CDR1 MNHNS, CDR2 SASEGT. The CDR3 extends over 15 amino acids. The CDR3 nucleotides read TGTGCCATCGGACTAGCGGGATACTCCTACAATGAGCAGTTCTTC. Amino acids: CAIGLAGYSYNEQFF.

To note about this clonotype: Germline and junction disagree at one end, which may indicate a read error. V and J are TRBV20-1 and TRBJ2-1; 10 bases fit TRBD2. The V gene's germline CDR1 is DFQATT and CDR2 SNEGSKA (reference sequence). The CDR3 is 15 amino acids. The CDR3 bases are TGCAGTGCTAGAGCCCTAGCGGGAGTTTTGAATGAGCGGTTCTTC. This encodes CSARALAGVLNERFF.

This clonotype was counted between two and nine times. The J gene is TRBJ2-7, the V gene TRBV12-2; the D call of TRBD1 is as the table states it, not checked on the DNA. TRBV12-2 is listed as a pseudogene. This CDR3 has 17 residues. The CDR3 DNA sequence: TGTGCAAGTCGCTTAGAAAACCGGGAGCCAGGCTCCTACGAGCAGTACTTC. This sequence encodes CASRLENREPGSYEQYF.

The V gene is TRBV10-3, the J gene TRBJ2-5; possible D gene TRBD2, 6 bases. CDR3 length: 13 residues. Germline CDR1 ENHRY, CDR2 SYGVKD. The V and J ends lost 10 bases and 2 bases respectively, with 14 bases between them. The chain's CDR3 is CATSGTEQETQYF. CDR3 DNA sequence: TGTGCCACGTCGGGGACTGAACAAGAGACCCAGTACTTC.

V usage is TRBV18 and J usage is TRBJ1-5; 8 nucleotides agree with TRBD1. The V gene end was trimmed by 6 bases and the J gene end by 3 bases; junction bases not matched to a gene: 10. CDR1 and CDR2 from the germline V gene are KGHSH and LQKENI. This CDR3 region has 16 residues. This CDR3 reads CASSRGQAFANQPQHF. CDR3 DNA: TGTGCCAGCTCCCGGGGACAGGCCTTTGCCAATCAGCCCCAGCATTTT.

This chain uses TRBV25-1 with TRBJ2-5; tentatively, D is TRBD1 (6 bases). The DNA end lines up better with TRBJ2-1; the J call may be wrong. CDR3 length: 15 amino acids. CDR1 and CDR2 from the germline V gene are MGHDK and SYGVNS. CDR3 DNA sequence: TGTGCCAGCAGTGAGAGGGCCAGGGGCTACAATGAGCAGTTCTTC. This codes for CASSERARGYNEQFF.

This clonotype was seen only a few times. The chain has TRBV3-1 and TRBJ2-1; 7 bases are a match to TRBD1. J lost 4 bases, V lost 0 bases, and 9 bases had no gene match. The CDR3 extends over 17 amino acids. Per germline, CDR1 LGHDT and CDR2 YNNKEL (reference sequence). CDR3 nucleotide sequence: TGTGCCAGCAGCCAAGAGAGTCGAACAGGGGCTTACAATGAGCAGTTCTTC. Amino acids: CASSQESRTGAYNEQFF.

The chain couples TRBV2 to TRBJ2-3; TRBD2 aligns across 11 bases. The trim removed 1 base at V and 2 bases at J, leaving 8 bases unmatched. Germline-derived CDR1 and CDR2 are SNHLY and FYNNEI. The CDR3 covers 18 residues. CDR3 sequence reads: CASSEVAGLAELTDTQYF. DNA for the CDR3: TGTGCCAGCAGTGAAGTGGCGGGACTAGCGGAACTCACAGATACGCAGTATTTT.

Note on this clonotype: At one end, the junction sequence differs from germline, possibly due to a read error. The V gene is TRBV11-2, the J gene TRBJ2-3, with D tentatively TRBD1 or TRBD2 (5 bases each). Per germline, CDR1 SGHAT and CDR2 FQNNGV. The length of the CDR3 is 14 residues. The CDR3, as DNA: TGTGCCGGCAGAGCGCCGGGACGGCGAGATACGCAGTATTTT. Its translation is CAGRAPGRRDTQYF.

Regarding this clonotype: A junction end diverges from the germline sequence, so it may reflect a read error. The chain couples TRBV2 to TRBJ2-3; no reliable D call. The CDR3 extends over 14 amino acids. Germline-derived CDR1 and CDR2 are SNHLY and FYNNEI. CDR3 protein: CASTEGQWADTQYF. The CDR3 region has the DNA TGTGCAAGCACGGAAGGCCAGTGGGCAGATACGCAGTATTTT.

The genes are TRBV20-1 and TRBJ2-5, with D possibly being TRBD1 or TRBD2 (5 bases each). The CDR3 extends over 13 amino acids. Germline V CDR1 and CDR2: DFQATT, SNEGSKA (reference sequence). The V end was cut by 6 bases, the J end by 2 bases, with 13 bases between. Written as DNA, the CDR3 is TGCAGTGCCGAGGGGCACAGACAAGAGACCCAGTACTTC. Residues: CSAEGHRQETQYF.

This clonotype showed up just a few times. At one boundary the junction diverges from the germline segment, which might be a read error. This sequence joins TRBV6-2 or TRBV6-3 and TRBJ2-5, with 8 bases lining up with TRBD2. From germline, CDR1 is MNHEY and CDR2 SVGEGT. The CDR3 has 16 amino acids. The CDR3 is CACSFPPAGGRETQYF. Written as DNA, the CDR3 is TGTGCCTGCAGTTTCCCCCCCGCGGGAGGAAGAGAGACCCAGTACTTC.

The chain recombines TRBV5-6 with TRBJ1-4; perhaps TRBD1 as D (5 bases). This CDR3 region has 17 residues. Between the trimmed V and J ends, which lost 4 bases and 6 bases, there was a span of 22 bases. Germline CDR1 SGHDT, CDR2 YYEEEE. In DNA, the CDR3 is TGTGCCAGCAGCAGGCGTGGAGGGACCCCCGACCATGAAAAACTGTTTTTT. It specifies CASSRRGGTPDHEKLFF.

This clonotype was recorded a few times. The V gene is TRBV7-9, the J gene TRBJ2-1; D unresolved. The CDR3 loop spans 14 amino acids. V was cut by 3 bases and J by 0 bases, with 6 bases left in between. Per the germline V gene, CDR1 is SEHNR and CDR2 is FQNEAQ (reference sequence). The CDR3 region is CASSFSSSYNEQFF. CDR3 DNA: TGTGCCAGCAGCTTTTCTAGCTCCTACAATGAGCAGTTCTTC.

The V call is TRBV28, the J call TRBJ2-2; D uncertain. Germline CDR1 and CDR2: MDHEN and SYDVKM. Deletions cut 2 bases from V and 0 bases from J, with 13 bases between. The CDR3 length is 17 residues. This CDR3 is CASSLLQVAANTGELFF. In DNA, the CDR3 is TGTGCCAGCAGTTTACTCCAGGTGGCAGCGAACACCGGGGAGCTGTTTTTT. The complete variable domain, with remaining parts taken from reference TRBV28 and TRBJ2-2, reads DVKVTQSSRYLVKRTGEKVFLECVQDMDHENMFWYRQDPGLGLRLIYFSYDVKMKEKGDIPEGYSVSREKKERFSLILESASTNQTSMYLCASSLLQVAANTGELFFGEGSRLTVL.

The chain uses TRBV20-1 and TRBJ2-4; 11 bases are shared with TRBD2. This CDR3 has 17 residues. Germline V gives CDR1 DFQATT, CDR2 SNEGSKA (reference sequence). V lost 3 bases and J lost 0; bases outside the gene matches: 7. CDR3 coding DNA: TGCAGTGCTAGCCATTTTAGCGGGAGGGAAGCCAAAAACATTCAGTACTTC. Protein: CSASHFSGREAKNIQYF.

This clonotype was seen a handful of times. The chain links TRBV20-1 to TRBJ2-2; TRBD2 matches 13 bases. This CDR3 region has 16 residues. Trimming cost V 0 bases and J 5 bases; bases outside gene matches: 3. Germline lookup yields CDR1 DFQATT and CDR2 SNEGSKA (reference sequence). CDR3: CSARDPLAGGTGELFF. The CDR3 region has the DNA TGCAGTGCTAGAGATCCACTAGCGGGAGGGACCGGGGAGCTGTTTTTT.

This clonotype was seen a handful of times. This chain connects TRBV7-9 to TRBJ2-3; TRBD1 matches at 7 bases. CDR3 length: 15 amino acids. The germline V gene has CDR1 SEHNR and CDR2 FQNEAQ (reference sequence). The V gene end was trimmed by 2 bases and the J gene end by 3 bases; junction bases not matched to a gene: 5. The CDR3 nucleotides read TGTGCCAGCAGCTTAACAGGGGCGGAGACAGATACGCAGTATTTT. As protein: CASSLTGAETDTQYF.

This clonotype was found a few times. The V gene is TRBV2, the J gene TRBJ2-5; D tentatively fits TRBD1 or TRBD2 (5 bases each). This CDR3 comprises 13 residues. V was cut by 4 bases and J by 6 bases, with 12 bases left in between. Germline assignment: CDR1 SNHLY and CDR2 FYNNEI. The CDR3 DNA is TGTGCCAGCAGTGGGGGACCGGTCCAGACCCAGTACTTC. Amino acid sequence: CASSGGPVQTQYF.

The chain joins TRBV10-3 to TRBJ1-4; 8 positions agree with TRBD1. With V trimmed by 0 bases and J by 8 bases, 5 bases remained unmatched. The CDR3 consists of 15 residues. CDR1 is ENHRY, CDR2 SYGVKD, per germline. The CDR3 sequence is CAISESRQGAEKLFF. CDR3 nucleotide sequence: TGTGCCATCAGTGAGTCGAGGCAGGGGGCGGAAAAACTGTTTTTT.

V gene TRBV6-5 combines with J gene TRBJ2-7; maybe TRBD2 (5 bases). The better agreement between TRBJ2-6 and the DNA end casts doubt on the J call. This CDR3 has 19 amino acids. CDR1 and CDR2 from the germline V gene are MNHEY and SVGAGI. The CDR3, as DNA: TGTGCCAGCAGTTACTCGAGAGGAGGCGGTGAAAATGGGGCCAACGTCCTGACTTTC. It is translated as CASSYSRGGGENGANVLTF.

The chain employs TRBV5-4 and TRBJ2-4; TRBD2 agrees at 14 bases. Germline loops: CDR1 SGHNT, CDR2 YYREEE (reference sequence). V lost 4 bases to trimming and J lost 7 bases; unmatched junction nucleotides: 7. CDR3 length: 16 amino acids. The CDR3 region is CASSARLAGGMNIQYF. The DNA for the CDR3 is TGTGCCAGCAGCGCAAGACTAGCGGGGGGGATGAACATTCAGTACTTC.

The sample holds a few counts of this clonotype. This chain links TRBV7-3 with TRBJ2-3, with 10 bases lining up with TRBD2. The CDR3 is 18 residues long. After removal of 0 bases from V and 0 bases from J, the junction contained 6 bases not matched to a gene. Germline V lookup: CDR1 SGHTA, CDR2 FQGTGA. The CDR3 DNA is TGTGCCAGCAGCTTAACACTAGCGGGACAGACTAGCACAGATACGCAGTATTTT. Translation gives CASSLTLAGQTSTDTQYF.

This clonotype was detected only a few times. The CDR3 sequence: CASKQKGRGYTF. DNA of the CDR3: TGTGCCAGCAAGCAAAAGGGACGGGGCTACACCTTC. The chain uses TRBV3-1 and TRBJ1-2, with a tentative D call TRBD1 (5 bases). CDR3 size: 12 residues. CDR1 is LGHDT, CDR2 YNNKEL, per germline (reference sequence). V was pared by 7 bases and J by 8 bases, with 14 bases between.